This T cell receptor (beta chain) was identified in a study of shared clonotypes between healthy human individuals. Germline V gene sequence: CDR1 SGHAT, CDR2 FQNNGV. The CDR3 runs 14 residues. Trimming at V came to 6 bases and at J to 5 bases, leaving 4 bases not matched to a gene. Donors had no recently reported acute infections or vaccinations and were HIV-negative. TCRdb's copy holds only in-frame clones and misses some; the assay was immunoSEQ multiplex PCR. Among 500,000 or so clones listed, more than 95% were seen once. This rearrangement joins TRBV11-2 to TRBJ2-3, with 11 bases identical to TRBD2. Source material: naive CD4+ T cells sorted from blood. Subset given: CD45RA+ positively selected. The TCR was taken from a young woman in good health. In DNA, the CDR3 is TGTGCCAGCAGGATAGGGACTAGCGGAGATACGCAGTATTTT. Its translation is CASRIGTSGDTQYF. Based on the CDR3 plus reference TRBV11-2 and TRBJ2-3, the full variable domain is EAGVAQSPRYKIIEKRQSVAFWCNPISGHATLYWYQQILGQGPKLLIQFQNNGVVDDSQLPKDRFSAERLKGVDSTLKIQPAKLEDSAVYLCASRIGTSGDTQYFGPGTRLTVL.